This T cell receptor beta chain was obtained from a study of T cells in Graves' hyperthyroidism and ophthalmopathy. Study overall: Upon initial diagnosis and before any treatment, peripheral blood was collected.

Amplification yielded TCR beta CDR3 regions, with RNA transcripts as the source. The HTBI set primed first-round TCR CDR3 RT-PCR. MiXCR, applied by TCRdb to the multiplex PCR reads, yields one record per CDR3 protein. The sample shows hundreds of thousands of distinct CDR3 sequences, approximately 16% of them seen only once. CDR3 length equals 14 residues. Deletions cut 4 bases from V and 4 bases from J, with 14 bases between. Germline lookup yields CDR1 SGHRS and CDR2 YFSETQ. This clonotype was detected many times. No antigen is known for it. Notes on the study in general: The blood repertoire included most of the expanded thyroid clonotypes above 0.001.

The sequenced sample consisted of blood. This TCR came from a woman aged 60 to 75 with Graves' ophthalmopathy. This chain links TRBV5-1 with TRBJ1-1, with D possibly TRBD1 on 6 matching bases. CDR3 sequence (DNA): TGCGCCAGCAGCCGAGGGGGGCAGGGCACTGAAGCTTTCTTT. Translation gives CASSRGGQGTEAFF.